This passage covers 7 T cell receptor beta chains from one sample sequenced in a study of T cell responses to AZD1222 COVID-19 vaccine. Sequencing was performed with immunoSEQ multiplex PCR; in TCRdb, only in-frame clones are kept and a portion is missing. The sample yields about 140,000 clones, roughly nine tenths seen once. The starting material was peripheral blood, obtained on day 0 of AZD1222 vaccination. The receptors come from an adult in good health.

The chain is built from TRBV11-2 and TRBJ2-2, with TRBD2 matching 13 bases. J gave up 2 bases and V 4 bases, and 7 bases lay outside the gene matches. Germline CDR1 and CDR2: SGHAT and FQNNGV. CDR3 length: 18 amino acids. DNA for the CDR3: TGTGCCAGCAGCTCGGCGGGACTAGCGGGACCTAACACCGGGGAGCTGTTTTTT. This gives the protein CASSSAGLAGPNTGELFF.

The chain uses TRBV28 and TRBJ1-3; TRBD1 might be the D (5 bases). In germline, CDR1 is MDHEN, CDR2 SYDVKM. Trimming left V 6 bases short and J 5 bases short, with 8 bases between. The CDR3 sequence is 12 residues long. CDR3 DNA sequence: TGTGCCAGCAGGACAGCAAGAAACACCATATATTTT. Translating gives CASRTARNTIYF. Full variable domain (rest looked up from reference TRBV28 and TRBJ1-3): DVKVTQSSRYLVKRTGEKVFLECVQDMDHENMFWYRQDPGLGLRLIYFSYDVKMKEKGDIPEGYSVSREKKERFSLILESASTNQTSMYLCASRTARNTIYFGEGSWLTVV.

The genes are TRBV7-9 and TRBJ1-3, with a possible D match to TRBD1 (5 bases). Germline V gives CDR1 SEHNR, CDR2 FQNEAQ (reference sequence). Trimming removed 2 bases at V and 6 bases at J, with 8 bases between. The CDR3 covers 13 residues. The CDR3 loop reads CASSLTGANTIYF. Here the CDR3 DNA reads TGTGCCAGCAGCTTAACTGGGGCAAACACCATATATTTT.

This sequence joins TRBV28 and TRBJ2-5; D unclear. The CDR3 covers 13 residues. The germline gives CDR1 MDHEN, CDR2 SYDVKM. Trimming took off 6 bases at V and 0 bases at J, with 8 bases between the two ends. The DNA for the CDR3 is TGTGCCAGCAGACGAACCTACCAAGAGACCCAGTACTTC. This codes for CASRRTYQETQYF. Full variable domain (outside the CDR3, taken from reference TRBV28 and TRBJ2-5): DVKVTQSSRYLVKRTGEKVFLECVQDMDHENMFWYRQDPGLGLRLIYFSYDVKMKEKGDIPEGYSVSREKKERFSLILESASTNQTSMYLCASRRTYQETQYFGPGTRLLVL.

This sequence joins TRBV6-5 and TRBJ1-2, with 8 positions matching TRBD1. From germline, CDR1 is MNHEY and CDR2 SVGAGI. V dropped 5 bases and J dropped 7; count of bases not matched to a gene: 12. The CDR3 has 15 amino acids. The CDR3 here is CASSQTQGVRRGYTF. The CDR3 nucleotides read TGTGCCAGCAGTCAAACACAGGGGGTTAGACGTGGCTACACCTTC.

Note on this clone: This sample also contains other DNA sequences that code for the same CDR3. The rearrangement links TRBV30 to TRBJ1-2; TRBD1 matches at 10 bases. V was pared by 2 bases and J by 5 bases, with 2 bases of the junction left unmatched. Germline V gene data show CDR1 as GTSNPN and CDR2 as SVGIG (reference sequence). CDR3 length: 13 residues. The CDR3 DNA reads as TGTGCCTGGAGTCGGACAGGGGGATATGGCTACACCTTC. It yields the protein CAWSRTGGYGYTF.

This clone was counted once. The genes are TRBV5-6 and TRBJ2-7, with a tentative D call TRBD1 (5 bases). The CDR3 contains 15 residues. In germline, CDR1 is SGHDT, CDR2 YYEEEE. V lost 4 bases and J 1 base, leaving 15 bases between the germline ends. The CDR3 here is CASSGPRTLSYEQYF. CDR3 DNA sequence: TGTGCCAGCAGCGGACCGCGGACATTATCCTACGAGCAGTACTTC.